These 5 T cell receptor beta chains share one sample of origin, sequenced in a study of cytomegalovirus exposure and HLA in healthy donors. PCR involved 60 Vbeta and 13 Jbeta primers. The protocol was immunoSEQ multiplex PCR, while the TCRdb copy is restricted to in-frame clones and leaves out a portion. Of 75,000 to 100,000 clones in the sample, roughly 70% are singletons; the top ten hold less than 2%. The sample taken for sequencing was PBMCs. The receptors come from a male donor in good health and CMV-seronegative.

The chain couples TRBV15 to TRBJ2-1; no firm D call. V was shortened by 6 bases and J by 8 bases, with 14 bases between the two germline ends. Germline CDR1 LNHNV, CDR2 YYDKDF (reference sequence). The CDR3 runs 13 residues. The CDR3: CATRRLNWDEQFF. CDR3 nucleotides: TGTGCCACCAGGCGGCTTAATTGGGATGAGCAGTTCTTC.

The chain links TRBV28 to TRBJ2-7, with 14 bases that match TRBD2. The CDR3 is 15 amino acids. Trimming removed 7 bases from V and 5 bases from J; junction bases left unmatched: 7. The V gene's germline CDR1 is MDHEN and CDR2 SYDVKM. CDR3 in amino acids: CASTSGLAGGNEQYF. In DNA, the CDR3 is TGTGCCAGCACCTCCGGACTAGCGGGAGGAAACGAGCAGTACTTC.

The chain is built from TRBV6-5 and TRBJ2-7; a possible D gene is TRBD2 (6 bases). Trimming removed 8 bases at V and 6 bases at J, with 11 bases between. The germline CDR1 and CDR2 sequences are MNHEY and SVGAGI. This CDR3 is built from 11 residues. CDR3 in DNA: TGTGCCAGCGGGGAGGCCTTCGAGCAGTACTTC. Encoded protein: CASGEAFEQYF.

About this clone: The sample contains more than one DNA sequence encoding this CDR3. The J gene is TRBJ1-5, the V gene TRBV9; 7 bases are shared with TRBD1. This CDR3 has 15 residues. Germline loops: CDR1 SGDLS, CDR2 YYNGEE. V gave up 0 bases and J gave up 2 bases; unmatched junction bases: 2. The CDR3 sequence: CASSVGGTGNQPQHF. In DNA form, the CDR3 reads TGTGCCAGCAGCGTAGGAGGGACAGGCAATCAGCCCCAGCATTTT.

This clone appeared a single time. For the CDR3, the DNA is TGTGCCACCAGCAGTGAAATAGCTCGGTCCTACAATGAGCAGTTCTTC. Its translation is CATSSEIARSYNEQFF. The rearrangement uses TRBV15 and TRBJ2-1; no clear D gene. Germline CDR1 and CDR2: LNHNV and YYDKDF (reference sequence). The CDR3 extends over 16 amino acids. V was pared by 3 bases and J by 1 base, with 13 bases between.